These T cell receptor beta chains were read from a single sample in a study of shared clonotypes between healthy human individuals. TCRdb's table, derived via immunoSEQ multiplex PCR, lists solely in-frame clones and lacks some. Of about 1 million clones listed, around 76% are singletons. Sequencing used memory CD4+ T cells sorted from blood. The receptors were gathered from a young man in good health. Each CDR3 is given with its conserved first and last residue. D genes are given only for firm matches. Rows give clone size only sometimes, using once, few, many, or a class for an expanded clone.

TRBV19	-	TRBJ2-3	few	TGTGCCAGTAAGAGCGTGGCTAGCACAGATACGCAGTATTTT	CASKSVASTDTQYF
TRBV6-1	-	TRBJ2-7	-	TGTGCCAGCAGTGAAGGGGGACCCTACGAGCAGTACTTC	CASSEGGPYEQYF
TRBV9	-	TRBJ2-1	-	TGTGCCAGCAGCCTAATAGCGGCCTTGGGGTACAATGAGCAGTTCTTC	CASSLIAALGYNEQFF
TRBV9	-	TRBJ1-1	few	TGTGCCAGCAGCGTACGTCAATCGATGAACACTGAAGCTTTCTTT	CASSVRQSMNTEAFF
TRBV7-2	TRBD2	TRBJ2-5	few	TGTGCCAGCACGCGGGGGGTAGGAGGGCAAGAGACCCAGTACTTC	CASTRGVGGQETQYF
TRBV5-1	-	TRBJ2-3	few	TGCGCCAGCAGCTCAGGGGAGTGGGATACGCAGTATTTT	CASSSGEWDTQYF
TRBV11-3	TRBD1	TRBJ1-1	-	TGTGCCAGCAGCGGCAGGGGGCATGGTGAAGCTTTCTTT	CASSGRGHGEAFF
TRBV5-5	TRBD2	TRBJ2-2	many	TGTGCCAGCAGCATGCCAGCGGGAGTTGCCACCGGGGAGCTGTTTTTT	CASSMPAGVATGELFF
TRBV14	TRBD1	TRBJ2-5	-	TGTGCCAGCAGCCAAGACAGGCGACAGGGGGTGGAGACCCAGTACTTC	CASSQDRRQGVETQYF
TRBV10-2	TRBD1	TRBJ2-2	-	TGCGCCAGCCTAACAAAGGGGGCCACCGGGGAGCTGTTTTTT	CASLTKGATGELFF
TRBV5-4	TRBD2	TRBJ2-3	few	TGTGCCAGCAGCTCTGGGACTAGCGGGAGTCGGGCCCCAGATACGCAGTATTTT	CASSSGTSGSRAPDTQYF
TRBV5-6	TRBD1	TRBJ2-7	-	TGTGCCAGCAGCCCGAACCTCGGGACAGGTTTCTACGAGCAGTACTTC	CASSPNLGTGFYEQYF
TRBV10-2	-	TRBJ2-3	few	TGCGCCAGCAGTGAGACCAAGGATACGCAGTATTTT	CASSETKDTQYF
TRBV11-1	-	TRBJ2-5	many	TGTGCCAGCACCCCAAACCCGGTGGGGGTCCAAGAGACCCAGTACTTC	CASTPNPVGVQETQYF
TRBV5-1	-	TRBJ1-3	-	TGCGCCAGTCGTGATTTGACTGGAAACACCATATATTTT	CASRDLTGNTIYF
TRBV5-4	TRBD1	TRBJ2-7	-	TGTGCCAGCAGCTTGGCGGGACAGGGGTTCCCGGGGAACGAGCAGTACTTC	CASSLAGQGFPGNEQYF
TRBV7-9	TRBD1	TRBJ2-7	-	TGTGCCAGCAGCAAGACCGGGACAGGGTACGAGCAGTACTTC	CASSKTGTGYEQYF
TRBV15	-	TRBJ1-6	few	TGTGCCACCAGCAGAGATCAGCGTCGGGATTCACCCCTCCACTTT	CATSRDQRRDSPLHF
TRBV7-2	-	TRBJ2-1	-	TGTGCCAGCAGCCCCGGAAACTCCTACAATGAGCAGTTCTTC	CASSPGNSYNEQFF
TRBV18	TRBD2	TRBJ2-1	-	TGTGCCAGCTCACCTACTAGCGGGGGGGCCGGAATCAATGAGCAGTTCTTC	CASSPTSGGAGINEQFF